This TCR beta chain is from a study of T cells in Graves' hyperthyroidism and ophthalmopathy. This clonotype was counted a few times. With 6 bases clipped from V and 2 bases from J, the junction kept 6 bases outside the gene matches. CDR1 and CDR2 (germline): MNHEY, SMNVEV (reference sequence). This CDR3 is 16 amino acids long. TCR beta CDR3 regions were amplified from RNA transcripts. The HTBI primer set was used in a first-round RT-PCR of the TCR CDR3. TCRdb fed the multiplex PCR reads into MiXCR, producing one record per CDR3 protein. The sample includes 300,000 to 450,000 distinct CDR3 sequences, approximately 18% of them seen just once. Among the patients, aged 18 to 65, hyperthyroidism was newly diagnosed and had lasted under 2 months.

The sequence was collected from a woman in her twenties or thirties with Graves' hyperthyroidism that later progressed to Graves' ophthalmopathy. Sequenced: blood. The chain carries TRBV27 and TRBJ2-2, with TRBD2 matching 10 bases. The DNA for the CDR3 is TGTGCCAGCAGCTTACTAGCGGGGACTAACACCGGGGAGCTGTTTTTT. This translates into CASSLLAGTNTGELFF.